A selection of T cell receptor beta chains follows, all from one sample in a study of regulatory T cells in long-lasting Graves disease. From the multiplex PCR reads, TCRdb called clonotypes with MiXCR, one entry per CDR3 protein. The sample comprises approximately 490,000 distinct CDR3 sequences, 16% of which are singletons, and 9.5% to 15% rests with the top ten. These data were also filed under a second study, of T cells in Graves' hyperthyroidism and ophthalmopathy.

The specimen was peripheral blood mononuclear cells (PBMCs), collected at new diagnosis, from a patient treated with antithyroid drugs. The source is a man in his forties with Graves disease. CDR3s include the opening cysteine and the closing phenylalanine or tryptophan. Each record gives: CDR3 protein, J gene, D gene, V gene. A D gene is named only where the DNA matches it firmly.

CDR3 protein: CATSDPNYEQYF
J gene: TRBJ2-7
D gene: NA
V gene: TRBV24-1

CDR3 protein: CASSLGRVGETQYF
J gene: NA
D gene: NA
V gene: TRBV28

CDR3 protein: CASSLSASRTGGKFKAFF
J gene: TRBJ1-1
D gene: TRBD1
V gene: TRBV28

CDR3 protein: CASSLNSGRNNEQFF
J gene: TRBJ2-1
D gene: TRBD2
V gene: TRBV7-9

CDR3 protein: CASSRIREGPPFF
J gene: TRBJ2-5
D gene: NA
V gene: TRBV7-9

CDR3 protein: CASGAGTGSYNEQFF
J gene: TRBJ2-1
D gene: TRBD1
V gene: TRBV12-5

CDR3 protein: CASSLEVAKETQYF
J gene: TRBJ2-5
D gene: NA
V gene: TRBV7-6

CDR3 protein: CASSVKREFGPYEQYF
J gene: TRBJ2-7
D gene: TRBD2
V gene: TRBV2

CDR3 protein: CASSRGQGSPLRNIQYF
J gene: TRBJ2-4
D gene: NA
V gene: TRBV19

CDR3 protein: CASSLLSGDEQYF
J gene: TRBJ2-7
D gene: TRBD2
V gene: TRBV7-9

CDR3 protein: CASSNGQRNQPQHF
J gene: TRBJ1-5
D gene: NA
V gene: TRBV6-2/TRBV6-3

CDR3 protein: CASSFRAGGDEKLFF
J gene: TRBJ1-4
D gene: NA
V gene: TRBV5-1

CDR3 protein: CASSQAGDTDTQYF
J gene: TRBJ2-3
D gene: NA
V gene: TRBV3-1

CDR3 protein: CASSLSPVNTEAFF
J gene: TRBJ1-1
D gene: NA
V gene: TRBV11-2

CDR3 protein: CASSLDPGIETQYF
J gene: TRBJ2-5
D gene: NA
V gene: TRBV7-6

CDR3 protein: CASSPLWSDGELFF
J gene: TRBJ2-2
D gene: NA
V gene: TRBV3-1

CDR3 protein: CSASLIAGGNNEQFF
J gene: TRBJ2-1
D gene: TRBD2
V gene: TRBV20-1

CDR3 protein: CASSLQGLQNTEAFF
J gene: TRBJ1-1
D gene: NA
V gene: TRBV5-1

CDR3 protein: CSAEGVSGYGYTF
J gene: TRBJ1-2
D gene: NA
V gene: TRBV20-1

CDR3 protein: CASSFRTGDFYEQYF
J gene: TRBJ2-7
D gene: TRBD1
V gene: TRBV5-1

CDR3 protein: CASSLSAAGNEQFF
J gene: TRBJ2-1
D gene: NA
V gene: TRBV5-1

CDR3 protein: CSVEEGLARSTDTQYF
J gene: TRBJ2-3
D gene: TRBD2
V gene: TRBV29-1

CDR3 protein: CASSLGIGQGYEQYF
J gene: TRBJ2-7
D gene: NA
V gene: TRBV11-2

CDR3 protein: CSAPGQTQETQYF
J gene: TRBJ2-5
D gene: TRBD1
V gene: TRBV20-1

CDR3 protein: CASSLTGGLLTTYEQYF
J gene: TRBJ2-7
D gene: TRBD1
V gene: TRBV28

CDR3 protein: CASSLTSGGQTQYF
J gene: TRBJ2-5
D gene: TRBD2
V gene: TRBV6-2/TRBV6-3

CDR3 protein: CASSFIWVGQTDTQYF
J gene: TRBJ2-3
D gene: NA
V gene: TRBV28

CDR3 protein: CATRMTESSYNEQFF
J gene: TRBJ2-1
D gene: NA
V gene: TRBV15

CDR3 protein: CASSFSQGTGELFF
J gene: TRBJ2-2
D gene: NA
V gene: TRBV6-5

CDR3 protein: CASGLGTVYEQYF
J gene: TRBJ2-7
D gene: NA
V gene: TRBV12-5

CDR3 protein: CASSDTSGRANEQFF
J gene: TRBJ2-1
D gene: TRBD2
V gene: TRBV7-9

CDR3 protein: CASRPRSYNSPLHF
J gene: TRBJ1-6
D gene: NA
V gene: TRBV12-3/TRBV12-4

CDR3 protein: CASSISGTGVYEQYF
J gene: TRBJ2-7
D gene: TRBD1
V gene: TRBV19

CDR3 protein: CASSLDIKEYF
J gene: TRBJ2-7
D gene: NA
V gene: TRBV28

CDR3 protein: CSVTRQGAGEQYF
J gene: TRBJ2-7
D gene: TRBD1
V gene: TRBV29-1

CDR3 protein: CASRNPQPGDYEQYF
J gene: TRBJ2-7
D gene: NA
V gene: TRBV5-1

CDR3 protein: CASSLGPGLVHNEQFF
J gene: TRBJ2-1
D gene: TRBD2
V gene: TRBV11-2

CDR3 protein: CASSSGQGAGGSYEQYF
J gene: TRBJ2-7
D gene: TRBD1
V gene: TRBV28

CDR3 protein: CASSSRSGGPDTQYF
J gene: TRBJ2-3
D gene: TRBD2
V gene: TRBV2

CDR3 protein: CASSELPGGLNEQFF
J gene: TRBJ2-1
D gene: NA
V gene: TRBV2

CDR3 protein: CASSLIAGASEQYF
J gene: TRBJ2-7
D gene: TRBD2
V gene: TRBV7-2

CDR3 protein: CATHSPGARTGELFF
J gene: TRBJ2-2
D gene: NA
V gene: TRBV19

CDR3 protein: CASSPRVSANNEQFF
J gene: TRBJ2-1
D gene: NA
V gene: TRBV12-3/TRBV12-4

CDR3 protein: CATSDPRRGQGSETQYF
J gene: TRBJ2-5
D gene: TRBD1
V gene: TRBV24-1

CDR3 protein: CASSLAGRTSTDTQYF
J gene: TRBJ2-3
D gene: NA
V gene: TRBV5-1

CDR3 protein: CSAPQIKTSGSRLRDEQYF
J gene: TRBJ2-7
D gene: TRBD2
V gene: TRBV20-1

CDR3 protein: CASSPGTTGVYNEQFF
J gene: TRBJ2-1
D gene: NA
V gene: TRBV9

CDR3 protein: CASSVVGAGELFF
J gene: TRBJ2-2
D gene: NA
V gene: TRBV9

CDR3 protein: CSARGERNSYEQYF
J gene: TRBJ2-7
D gene: NA
V gene: TRBV20-1

CDR3 protein: CASSQGTSVSFQETQYF
J gene: TRBJ2-5
D gene: TRBD2
V gene: TRBV3-1

CDR3 protein: CASSMAVSYEQYF
J gene: TRBJ2-7
D gene: NA
V gene: TRBV19

CDR3 protein: CASSPPLEGTSTDTQYF
J gene: TRBJ2-3
D gene: NA
V gene: TRBV7-8

CDR3 protein: CASSPGTGDIQYF
J gene: TRBJ2-4
D gene: TRBD1
V gene: TRBV5-1

CDR3 protein: CSTLAGGTDTQYF
J gene: TRBJ2-3
D gene: TRBD2
V gene: TRBV29-1

CDR3 protein: CASSFTPTNTEAFF
J gene: TRBJ1-1
D gene: NA
V gene: TRBV7-2

CDR3 protein: CASSTQGGYGYTF
J gene: TRBJ1-2
D gene: TRBD1
V gene: TRBV6-1

CDR3 protein: CASSQLRVEAFF
J gene: TRBJ1-1
D gene: NA
V gene: TRBV28

CDR3 protein: CASMTRDLHIYGYTF
J gene: TRBJ1-2
D gene: NA
V gene: TRBV28

CDR3 protein: CAISAAGTPGGELFF
J gene: TRBJ2-2
D gene: NA
V gene: TRBV10-3

CDR3 protein: CSARDVSSHEQYF
J gene: TRBJ2-7
D gene: NA
V gene: TRBV20-1